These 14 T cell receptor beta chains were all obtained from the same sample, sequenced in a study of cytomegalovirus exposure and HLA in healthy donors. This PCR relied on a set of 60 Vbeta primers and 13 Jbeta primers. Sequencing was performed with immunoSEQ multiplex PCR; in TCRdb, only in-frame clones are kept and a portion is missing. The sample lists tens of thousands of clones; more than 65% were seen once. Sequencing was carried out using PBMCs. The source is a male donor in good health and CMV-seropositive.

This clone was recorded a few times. CDR3 in DNA: TGTGCCAGCAGCTTCCAGGACAGGGCTGAAAAACTGTTTTTT. This codes for CASSFQDRAEKLFF. This chain joins TRBV7-8 and TRBJ1-4; 8 bases fit TRBD1. The germline gives CDR1 SGHVS, CDR2 FQNEAQ. This CDR3 comprises 14 residues. V dropped 3 bases and J dropped 7; count of bases not matched to a gene: 4.

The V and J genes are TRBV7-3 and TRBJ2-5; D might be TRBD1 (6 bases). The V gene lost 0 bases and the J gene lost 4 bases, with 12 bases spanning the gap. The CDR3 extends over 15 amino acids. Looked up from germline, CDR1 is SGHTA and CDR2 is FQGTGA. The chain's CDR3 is CASSLTPDRGETQYF. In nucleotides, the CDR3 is TGTGCCAGCAGCTTAACCCCGGACAGAGGAGAGACCCAGTACTTC. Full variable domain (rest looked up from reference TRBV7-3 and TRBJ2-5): GAGVSQTPSNKVTEKGKYVELRCDPISGHTALYWYRQSLGQGPEFLIYFQGTGAADDSGLPNDRFFAVRPEGSVSTLKIQRTERGDSAVYLCASSLTPDRGETQYFGPGTRLLVL.

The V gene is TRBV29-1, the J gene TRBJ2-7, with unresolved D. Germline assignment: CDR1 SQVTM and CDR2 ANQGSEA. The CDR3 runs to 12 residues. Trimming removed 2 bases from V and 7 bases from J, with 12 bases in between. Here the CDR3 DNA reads TGCAGCGTTGAATACCGGGTAGGAGAGCAGTACTTC. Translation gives CSVEYRVGEQYF.

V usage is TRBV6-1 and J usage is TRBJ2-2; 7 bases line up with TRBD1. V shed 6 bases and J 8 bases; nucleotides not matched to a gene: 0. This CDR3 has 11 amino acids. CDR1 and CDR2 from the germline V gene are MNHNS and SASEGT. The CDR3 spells CASRTGGELFF. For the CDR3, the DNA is TGTGCCAGCAGGACAGGGGGGGAGCTGTTTTTT.

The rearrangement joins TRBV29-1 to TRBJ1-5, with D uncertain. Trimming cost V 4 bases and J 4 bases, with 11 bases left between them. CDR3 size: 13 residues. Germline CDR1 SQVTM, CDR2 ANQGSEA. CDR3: CSVGRDTNQPQHF. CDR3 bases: TGCAGCGTTGGTCGAGACACTAATCAGCCCCAGCATTTT.

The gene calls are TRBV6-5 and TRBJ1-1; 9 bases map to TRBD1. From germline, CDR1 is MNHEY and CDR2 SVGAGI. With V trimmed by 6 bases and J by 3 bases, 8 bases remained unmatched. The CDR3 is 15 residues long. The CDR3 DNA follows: TGTGCCAGCAGCCTAGACAGGGGGTGGGACACTGAAGCTTTCTTT. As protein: CASSLDRGWDTEAFF.

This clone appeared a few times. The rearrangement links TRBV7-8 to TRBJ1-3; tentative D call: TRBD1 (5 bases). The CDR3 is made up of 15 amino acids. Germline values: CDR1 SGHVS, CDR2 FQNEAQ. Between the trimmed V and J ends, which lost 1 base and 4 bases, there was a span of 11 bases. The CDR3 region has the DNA TGTGCCAGCAGCTTAGAATCAGGGCCAGGAAACACCATATATTTT. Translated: CASSLESGPGNTIYF.

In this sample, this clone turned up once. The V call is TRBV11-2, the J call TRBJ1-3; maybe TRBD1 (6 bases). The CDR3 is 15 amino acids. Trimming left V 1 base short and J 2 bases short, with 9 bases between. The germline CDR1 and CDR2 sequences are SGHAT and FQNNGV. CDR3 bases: TGTGCCAGCAGCTTAGTAAGGGGGACTGGAAACACCATATATTTT. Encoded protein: CASSLVRGTGNTIYF.

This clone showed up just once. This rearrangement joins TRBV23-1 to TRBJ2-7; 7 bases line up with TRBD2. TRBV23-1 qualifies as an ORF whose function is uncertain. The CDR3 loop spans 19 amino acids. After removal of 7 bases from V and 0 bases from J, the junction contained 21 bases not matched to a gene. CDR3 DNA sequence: TGCGCCAGCAAACCGTACCCCGGTAGGGCGGGAGCCGACTCCTACGAGCAGTACTTC. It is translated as CASKPYPGRAGADSYEQYF.

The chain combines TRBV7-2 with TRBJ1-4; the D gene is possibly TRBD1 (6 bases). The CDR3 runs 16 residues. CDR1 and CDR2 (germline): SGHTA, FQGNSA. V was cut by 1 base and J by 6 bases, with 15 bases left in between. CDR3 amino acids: CASSLELAGADEKLFF. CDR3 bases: TGTGCCAGCAGCTTAGAGTTGGCAGGGGCTGATGAAAAACTGTTTTTT.

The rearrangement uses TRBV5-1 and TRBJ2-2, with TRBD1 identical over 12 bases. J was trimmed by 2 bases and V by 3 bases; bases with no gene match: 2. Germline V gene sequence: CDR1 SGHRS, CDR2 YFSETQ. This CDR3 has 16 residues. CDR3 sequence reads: CASSSGTGGNTGELFF. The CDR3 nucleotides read TGCGCCAGCAGCTCCGGGACAGGGGGCAACACCGGGGAGCTGTTTTTT.

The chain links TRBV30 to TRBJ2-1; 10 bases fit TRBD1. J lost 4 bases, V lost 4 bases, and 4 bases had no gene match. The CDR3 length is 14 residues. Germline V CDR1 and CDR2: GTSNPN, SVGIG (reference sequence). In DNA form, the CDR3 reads TGTGCCTGGACCGCGGGACAGGGGTACAATGAGCAGTTCTTC. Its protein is CAWTAGQGYNEQFF. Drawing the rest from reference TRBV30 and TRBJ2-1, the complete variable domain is SQTIHQWPATLVQPVGSPLSLECTVEGTSNPNLYWYRQAAGRGLQLLFYSVGIGQISSEVPQNLSASRPQDRQFILSSKKLLLSDSGFYLCAWTAGQGYNEQFFGPGTRLTVL.

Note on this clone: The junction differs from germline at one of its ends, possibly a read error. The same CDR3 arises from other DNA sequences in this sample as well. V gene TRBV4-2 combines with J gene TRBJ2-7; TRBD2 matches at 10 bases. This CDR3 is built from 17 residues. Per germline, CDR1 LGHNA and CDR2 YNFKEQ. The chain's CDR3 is CASSQESASGSSYEQYF. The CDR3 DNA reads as TGTGCCAGCAGTCAAGAGTCGGCTAGCGGGAGCTCCTACGAGCAGTACTTC.

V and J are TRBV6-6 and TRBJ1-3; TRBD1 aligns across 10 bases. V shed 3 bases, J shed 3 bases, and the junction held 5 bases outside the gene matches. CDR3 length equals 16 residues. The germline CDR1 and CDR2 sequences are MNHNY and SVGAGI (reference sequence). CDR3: CASSYGQGVIGNTIYF. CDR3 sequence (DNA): TGTGCCAGCAGTTATGGACAGGGGGTAATTGGAAACACCATATATTTT.